Listed below are T cell receptor beta chains from one sample, sequenced in a study of shared T cell receptors in the human thymus. Profiled with immunoSEQ multiplex PCR; TCRdb holds only in-frame clones, not every one. Of approximately 400,000 clones in the sample, roughly 94% are singletons; the top ten hold roughly 0.02%. Material for sequencing was thymocytes. These receptors were taken from a human donor. CDR3s include the opening cysteine and the closing phenylalanine or tryptophan. The D gene is left open where the match is weak. Only some rows state a clone size, as once, few, many or a class for expanded clones.

>NA|TRBV27|NA|TRBJ2-1
CASSGDRGYYNEQFF
TGTGCCAGCAGTGGGGACCGCGGTTACTACAATGAGCAGTTCTTC
>NA|TRBV5-4|NA|TRBJ2-3
CASSQCDKGCTDTQYF
TGTGCCAGCAGCCAATGTGACAAGGGGTGCACAGATACGCAGTATTTT
>TRBD2|TRBV28|NA|TRBJ2-1
CASSLTQGSGSSYNEQFF
TGTGCCAGCAGTTTAACCCAGGGGAGCGGGAGCTCCTACAATGAGCAGTTCTTC
>TRBD2|TRBV6-5|NA|TRBJ2-7
CASSYWASGIYEQYF
TGTGCCAGCAGTTACTGGGCTAGCGGGATCTACGAGCAGTACTTC
>TRBD1|TRBV15|NA|TRBJ1-1
CATSRAGDSHYTEAFF
TGTGCCACCAGCAGAGCCGGGGACAGCCATTACACTGAAGCTTTCTTT
>TRBD2|TRBV29-1|NA|TRBJ2-1
CSGTGLAGFSYNEQFF
TGCAGCGGGACCGGACTAGCGGGTTTTTCCTACAATGAGCAGTTCTTC
>NA|TRBV18|NA|TRBJ1-1
CASSVDSNTEAFF
TGTGCCAGCTCAGTGGACAGCAACACTGAAGCTTTCTTT
>NA|TRBV5-4|NA|TRBJ2-2
CASSLEYGANTGELFF
TGTGCCAGCAGCTTGGAATACGGGGCGAACACCGGGGAGCTGTTTTTT
>NA|TRBV23-1|NA|TRBJ1-1
CASSQSKRGMNTEAFF
TGCGCCAGCAGTCAATCGAAAAGGGGCATGAACACTGAAGCTTTCTTT
>TRBD2|TRBV27|once|TRBJ2-3
CASSYAGGGTDTQYF
TGTGCCAGCAGTTATGCGGGGGGGGGCACAGATACGCAGTATTTT
>NA|TRBV28|NA|TRBJ2-4
CASGLRDTQVLAKNIQYF
TGTGCCAGCGGCCTCCGGGACACGCAGGTCCTAGCCAAAAACATTCAGTACTTC
>TRBD2|TRBV19|NA|TRBJ2-4
CASSPLGLAGGLGAKNIQYF
TGTGCCAGTAGTCCATTGGGGCTAGCGGGAGGACTTGGAGCCAAAAACATTCAGTACTTC
>NA|TRBV28|NA|TRBJ1-2
CASKGNDGYTF
TGTGCCAGCAAAGGGAATGATGGCTACACCTTC
>NA|TRBV28|NA|TRBJ2-1
CASSWRGFLVVGTRMGNEQFF
TGTGCCAGCAGTTGGCGTGGGTTCTTAGTTGTGGGGACACGAATGGGCAATGAGCAGTTCTTC
>TRBD2|TRBV5-6|NA|TRBJ2-1
CATASGKLTYNEQFF
TGTGCCACCGCTAGCGGTAAACTTACCTACAATGAGCAGTTCTTC
>TRBD1|TRBV10-3|NA|TRBJ1-4
CASSGQGNEKLFF
TGTGCCAGTTCGGGACAGGGAAATGAAAAACTGTTTTTT
>NA|TRBV7-6|NA|TRBJ1-1
CASSLAPGRPRTEAFF
TGTGCCAGCAGCTTAGCGCCAGGGAGGCCCCGCACTGAAGCTTTCTTT
>NA|TRBV2|NA|TRBJ2-5
CASSEATAPEGPFQETQYF
TGTGCCAGCAGTGAAGCGACGGCCCCGGAGGGCCCGTTCCAAGAGACCCAGTACTTC
>NA|TRBV27|NA|TRBJ2-7
CASSLSEGLGTGSYEQYF
TGTGCCAGCAGTTTATCTGAGGGACTGGGGACTGGCTCCTACGAGCAGTACTTC
>NA|TRBV7-9|NA|TRBJ1-4
CAIGNWGLQATNEKLFF
TGTGCTATTGGAAATTGGGGACTCCAAGCAACTAATGAAAAACTGTTTTTT
>NA|TRBV6-6|NA|TRBJ2-1
CASSGDSGAEQFF
TGTGCCAGCAGCGGAGATAGTGGCGCTGAGCAGTTCTTC
>NA|TRBV7-9|NA|TRBJ1-5
CASSLAKAGRDQPQHF
TGTGCCAGCAGCTTAGCGAAGGCAGGGCGGGATCAGCCCCAGCATTTT
>NA|TRBV18|NA|TRBJ1-1
CASSSKGGKNTEAFF
TGTGCCAGCTCATCGAAGGGGGGTAAGAACACTGAAGCTTTCTTT
>NA|TRBV7-2|NA|TRBJ2-7
CASSPTLERQEYEQYF
TGTGCCAGCAGCCCCACCCTCGAGAGACAAGAGTACGAGCAGTACTTC
>TRBD1|TRBV28|once|TRBJ1-1
CASARDRAGHNTEAFF
TGTGCCAGCGCGCGGGACAGGGCGGGTCACAACACTGAAGCTTTCTTT
>NA|TRBV27|NA|TRBJ1-1
CASSLYGLNTEAFF
TGTGCCAGCAGTTTATACGGACTGAACACTGAAGCTTTCTTT
>NA|TRBV28|NA|TRBJ2-2
CASSSPGANTGELFF
TGTGCCAGCAGTTCCCCGGGGGCTAACACCGGGGAGCTGTTTTTT
>TRBD2|TRBV4-2|NA|TRBJ2-1
CASSCRTGRVANEQFF
TGTGCCAGCAGCTGTAGGACCGGGAGGGTCGCCAATGAGCAGTTCTTC
>TRBD2|TRBV25-1|once|TRBJ2-3
CASSIAGGTDTQYF
TGTGCCAGCAGTATAGCGGGAGGAACAGATACGCAGTATTTT
>NA|TRBV7-2|NA|TRBJ2-1
CASSLAQLRLSYNEQFF
TGTGCCAGCAGCTTAGCGCAGTTGCGGCTCTCCTACAATGAGCAGTTCTTC
>NA|TRBV5-1|NA|TRBJ2-3
CASSLNTQGGTTPSTDTQYF
TGCGCCAGCAGCTTGAACACTCAGGGTGGGACAACCCCTAGCACAGATACGCAGTATTTT
>NA|TRBV7-6|NA|TRBJ2-1
CASRMFSSSYNEQFF
TGTGCCAGCAGAATGTTCTCCAGCTCCTACAATGAGCAGTTCTTC
>TRBD2|TRBV14|NA|TRBJ2-5
CASSQGTSQKTQYF
TGTGCCAGCAGCCAAGGGACTAGTCAAAAGACCCAGTACTTC
>NA|TRBV11-1|NA|TRBJ1-1
CASSLRAPMNTEAFF
TGTGCCAGCAGCTTAAGGGCGCCGATGAACACTGAAGCTTTCTTT
>TRBD1|TRBV5-6|NA|TRBJ1-5
CASSLKGRGHSNQPQHF
TGTGCCAGCAGCTTGAAGGGTAGGGGGCATAGCAATCAGCCCCAGCATTTT
>NA|TRBV10-1|NA|TRBJ2-7
CASSESGGYEQYF
TGCGCCAGCAGTGAGTCCGGGGGCTACGAGCAGTACTTC
>TRBD1|TRBV5-6|NA|TRBJ1-4
CASSQPGGTGNNEKLFF
TGTGCCAGCAGCCAGCCCGGGGGGACAGGGAATAATGAAAAACTGTTTTTT
>NA|TRBV28|NA|TRBJ1-6
CASSLWRQNNSPLHF
TGTGCCAGCAGTTTGTGGCGGCAGAATAATTCACCCCTCCACTTT
>TRBD1|TRBV28|NA|TRBJ1-4
CASSLRGLTTNEKLFF
TGTGCCAGCAGTTTAAGGGGGCTGACAACTAATGAAAAACTGTTTTTT
>NA|TRBV28|NA|TRBJ2-2
CASSLWGWRDRNTGELFF
TGTGCCAGCAGTTTATGGGGGTGGCGGGACAGGAACACCGGGGAGCTGTTTTTT
>NA|TRBV5-4|NA|TRBJ2-1
CASSSIGFHNEQFF
TGTGCCAGCAGCTCAATCGGTTTTCACAATGAGCAGTTCTTC
>NA|TRBV19|NA|TRBJ2-2
CASSPAGTGELFF
TGTGCCAGTAGTCCTGCGGGGACCGGGGAGCTGTTTTTT
>NA|TRBV28|NA|TRBJ1-5
CASSPGSGNQPQHF
TGTGCCAGCAGCCCCGGGTCCGGAAATCAGCCCCAGCATTTT
>TRBD2|TRBV5-1|NA|TRBJ2-7
CASSTRLAGQEQYF
TGCGCCAGCAGCACCCGACTAGCGGGACAAGAGCAGTACTTC
>NA|TRBV9|NA|TRBJ2-7
CASSPTPDGGPYEQYF
TGTGCCAGCAGCCCAACCCCGGACGGGGGCCCCTACGAGCAGTACTTC
>NA|TRBV11-2|NA|TRBJ2-7
CASSPRTEQYF
TGTGCCAGCAGCCCTCGGACAGAGCAGTACTTC
>NA|TRBV5-4|NA|TRBJ1-3
CASSLTGSAGNTIYF
TGTGCCAGCAGCTTGACGGGGTCGGCGGGAAACACCATATATTTT
>NA|TRBV11-2|NA|TRBJ2-7
CASSQERTFSYEQYF
TGTGCCAGCAGCCAGGAACGGACCTTCTCCTACGAGCAGTACTTC
>NA|TRBV7-3|NA|TRBJ1-2
CASSRMGKWGYTF
TGTGCCAGCAGCCGGATGGGGAAGTGGGGCTACACCTTC
>NA|TRBV21-1|once|TRBJ2-3
CASSKGASTDTQYF
TGTGCCAGCAGCAAGGGGGCTAGCACAGATACGCAGTATTTT
>NA|TRBV12-5|NA|TRBJ2-7
CASGRTDLRYEQYF
TGTGCTAGTGGGCGGACAGACCTGCGCTACGAGCAGTACTTC
>TRBD1|TRBV9|NA|TRBJ1-1
CASSLRGLTGKTEAFF
TGTGCCAGCAGCCTCAGGGGGTTGACAGGGAAGACTGAAGCTTTCTTT
>NA|TRBV27|NA|TRBJ2-7
CASSMNRSPHHEQYF
TGTGCCAGCAGTATGAACAGGTCACCTCACCACGAGCAGTACTTC
>TRBD1|TRBV7-3|NA|TRBJ2-1
CASSPDRLYNEQFF
TGTGCCAGCAGCCCGGACAGGTTGTACAATGAGCAGTTCTTC
>TRBD1|TRBV10-1|NA|TRBJ2-7
CASSGDRERNEQYF
TGCGCCAGCAGTGGGGACAGGGAAAGGAACGAGCAGTACTTC
>TRBD2|TRBV27|NA|TRBJ2-7
CASSLGPFLAGLYEQYF
TGTGCCAGCAGTTTAGGGCCCTTTCTAGCGGGTCTCTACGAGCAGTACTTC
>NA|TRBV30|NA|TRBJ2-2
CASLTGELFF
TGTGCCTCCCTCACCGGGGAGCTGTTTTTT
>TRBD2|TRBV19|NA|TRBJ2-3
CASSIMRTSGSPDTQYF
TGTGCCAGTAGTATCATGCGGACTAGCGGGAGCCCAGATACGCAGTATTTT
>NA|TRBV5-8|NA|TRBJ2-3
CASSSARQVSDTQYF
TGTGCCAGCAGCTCCGCTCGACAGGTCTCAGATACGCAGTATTTT